This T cell receptor beta chain was retrieved from a study of T-cell reconstitution after alpha-beta-depleted transplantation in children. The CDR3 covers 13 residues. Germline V gene sequence: CDR1 MDHEN, CDR2 SYDVKM. V was pared by 4 bases and J by 11 bases, with 17 bases between. During its preparation, the TCRbeta library received unique molecular identifiers. TCRdb re-analysed the PCR reads in MiXCR, keeping a single row per CDR3 protein. The table includes almost 400,000 distinct CDR3 sequences, about a fifth detected once. The chain couples TRBV28 to TRBJ1-1; D unresolved. The receptor was derived from a human donor who donated a stem cell graft to a child with acute myeloid leukemia. The sequences come from PBMCs from the stem cell graft donor, collected from the stem cell graft. CDR3 amino acids: CASSSPRGRRAFF. As DNA, the CDR3 is TGTGCCAGCAGTTCCCCTCGCGGGCGGAGGGCTTTCTTT.